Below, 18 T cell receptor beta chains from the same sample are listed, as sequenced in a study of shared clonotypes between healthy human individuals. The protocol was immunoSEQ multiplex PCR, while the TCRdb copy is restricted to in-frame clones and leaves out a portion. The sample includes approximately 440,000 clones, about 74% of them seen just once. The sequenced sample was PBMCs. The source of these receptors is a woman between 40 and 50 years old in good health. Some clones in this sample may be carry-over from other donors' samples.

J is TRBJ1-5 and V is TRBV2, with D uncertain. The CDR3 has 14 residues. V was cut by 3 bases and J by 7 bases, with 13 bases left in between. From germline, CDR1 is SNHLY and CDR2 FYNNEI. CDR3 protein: CASSEDDTYQPQHF. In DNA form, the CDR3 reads TGTGCCAGCAGTGAGGACGACACTTACCAGCCCCAGCATTTT.

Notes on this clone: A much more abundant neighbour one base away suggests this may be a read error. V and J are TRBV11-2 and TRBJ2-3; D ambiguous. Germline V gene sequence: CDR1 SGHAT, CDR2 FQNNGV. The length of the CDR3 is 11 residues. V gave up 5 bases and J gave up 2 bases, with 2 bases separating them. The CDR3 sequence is CASSVTDTQYF. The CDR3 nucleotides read TGTGCCAGCAGCGTCACAGATACGCAGTATTTT.

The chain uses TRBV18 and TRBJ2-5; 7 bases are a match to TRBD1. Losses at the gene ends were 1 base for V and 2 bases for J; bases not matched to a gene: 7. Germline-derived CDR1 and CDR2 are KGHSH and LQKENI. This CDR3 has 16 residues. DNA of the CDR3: TGTGCCAGCTCACCACAAGGGACAGCTGGTCAAGAGACCCAGTACTTC. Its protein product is CASSPQGTAGQETQYF.

The CDR3 coding sequence is TGCGCCAGCAGCCCACTAGCGGGAGACGGCTACGAGCAGTACTTC. Translation gives CASSPLAGDGYEQYF. The genes are TRBV5-1 and TRBJ2-5; 11 nucleotides agree with TRBD2. The J call may be faulty, since TRBJ2-7 better matches the DNA end. The CDR3 contains 15 residues. Germline V gene sequence: CDR1 SGHRS, CDR2 YFSETQ.

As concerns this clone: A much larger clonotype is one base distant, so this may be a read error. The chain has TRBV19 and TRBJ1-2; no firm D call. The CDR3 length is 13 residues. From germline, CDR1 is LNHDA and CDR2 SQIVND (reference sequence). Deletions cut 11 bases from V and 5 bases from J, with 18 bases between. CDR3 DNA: TGTGCCGGCAGATGGCAGGCCCAATATGGCTACACCTTC. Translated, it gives CAGRWQAQYGYTF. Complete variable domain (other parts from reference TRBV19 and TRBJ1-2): DGGITQSPKYLFRKEGQNVTLSCEQNLNHDAMYWYRQDPGQGLRLIYYSQIVNDFQKGDIAEGYSVSREKKESFPLTVTSAQKNPTAFYLCAGRWQAQYGYTFGSGTRLTVV.

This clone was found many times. The CDR3 sequence is CASRREALAPTGELFF. CDR3 sequence (DNA): TGTGCCAGCAGAAGGGAGGCGCTTGCTCCAACCGGGGAGCTGTTTTTT. The chain employs TRBV7-2 and TRBJ2-2; a possible D gene is TRBD2 (6 bases). The CDR3 runs to 16 residues. Trimming cost V 6 bases and J 5 bases, with 19 bases left between them. Germline V gives CDR1 SGHTA, CDR2 FQGNSA.

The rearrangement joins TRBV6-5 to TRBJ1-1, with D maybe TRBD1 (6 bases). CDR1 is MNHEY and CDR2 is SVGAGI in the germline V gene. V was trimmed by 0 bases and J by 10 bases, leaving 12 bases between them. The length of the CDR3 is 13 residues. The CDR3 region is CASSYSRTVRAFF. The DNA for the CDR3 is TGTGCCAGCAGTTACTCCCGGACAGTCCGAGCTTTCTTT.

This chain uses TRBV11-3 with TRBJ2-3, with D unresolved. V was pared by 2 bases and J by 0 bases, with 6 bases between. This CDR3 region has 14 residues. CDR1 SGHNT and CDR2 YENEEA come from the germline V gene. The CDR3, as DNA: TGTGCCAGCAGCTTATCACGGAGCACAGATACGCAGTATTTT. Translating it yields CASSLSRSTDTQYF.

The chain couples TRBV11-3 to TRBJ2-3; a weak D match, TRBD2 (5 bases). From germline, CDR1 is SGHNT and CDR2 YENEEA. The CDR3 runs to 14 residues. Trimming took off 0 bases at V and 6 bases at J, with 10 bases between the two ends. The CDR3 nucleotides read TGTGCCAGCAGCTTAGATCTGGTAGCGGATACGCAGTATTTT. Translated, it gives CASSLDLVADTQYF.

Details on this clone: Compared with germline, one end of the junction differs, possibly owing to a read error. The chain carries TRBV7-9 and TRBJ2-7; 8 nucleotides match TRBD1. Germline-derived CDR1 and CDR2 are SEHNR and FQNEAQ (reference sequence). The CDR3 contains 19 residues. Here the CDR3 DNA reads TGTGCCAGCAGCTTAGCGGTGAGAACAGGGGGACTGGGGCCCTACGAGCAGTGCTTC. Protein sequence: CASSLAVRTGGLGPYEQCF.

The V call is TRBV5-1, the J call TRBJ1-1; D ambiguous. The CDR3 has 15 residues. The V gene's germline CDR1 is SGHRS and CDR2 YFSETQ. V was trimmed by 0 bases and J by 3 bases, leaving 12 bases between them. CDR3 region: CASSLDPGLDTEAFF. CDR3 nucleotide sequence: TGCGCCAGCAGCTTGGACCCGGGTCTCGACACTGAAGCTTTCTTT.

The CDR3 protein is CAWSVRRGEAFF. The CDR3 DNA reads as TGTGCCTGGAGTGTACGTCGGGGTGAAGCTTTCTTT. The V and J genes are TRBV30 and TRBJ1-1, with D unresolved. The CDR3 covers 12 residues. The V end was cut by 0 bases, the J end by 7 bases, with 9 bases between. In germline, CDR1 is GTSNPN, CDR2 SVGIG (reference sequence).

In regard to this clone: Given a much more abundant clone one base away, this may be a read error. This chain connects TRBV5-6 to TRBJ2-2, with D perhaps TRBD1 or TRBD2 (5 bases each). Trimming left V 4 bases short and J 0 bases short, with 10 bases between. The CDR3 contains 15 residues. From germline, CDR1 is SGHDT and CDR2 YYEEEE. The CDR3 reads CASSRDGANTGELFF. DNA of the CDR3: TGTGCCAGCAGCAGGGACGGGGCGAACACCGGGGAGCTGTTTTTT.

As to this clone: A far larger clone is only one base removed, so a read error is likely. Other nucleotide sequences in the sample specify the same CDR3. The CDR3: CASSQTGANTGELFF. Here the CDR3 DNA reads TGCGCCAGCTCACAGACAGGGGCGAACACCGGGGAGCTGTTTTTT. The genes are TRBV18 and TRBJ2-2, with 8 bases aligning to TRBD1. The CDR3 length is 15 residues. Germline V lookup: CDR1 KGHSH, CDR2 LQKENI.

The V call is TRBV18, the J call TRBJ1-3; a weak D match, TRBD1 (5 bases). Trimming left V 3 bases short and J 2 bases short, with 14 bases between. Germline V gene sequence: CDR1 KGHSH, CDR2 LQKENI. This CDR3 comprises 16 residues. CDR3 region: CASSPSGREAGNTIYF. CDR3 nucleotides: TGTGCCAGCTCACCGAGCGGCAGGGAAGCTGGAAACACCATATATTTT.

Here the CDR3 reads CSVQKQGSWVYGYTF. The CDR3 DNA is TGCAGCGTTCAAAAACAGGGATCGTGGGTATATGGCTACACCTTC. The chain recombines TRBV29-1 with TRBJ1-2; D is possibly TRBD1 (6 bases). There are 15 residues in the CDR3. V dropped 5 bases and J dropped 5 bases, with 21 bases sitting between them. Germline values: CDR1 SQVTM, CDR2 ANQGSEA. The full variable domain, in which reference TRBV29-1 and TRBJ1-2 provide the parts outside the CDR3, is SAVISQKPSRDICQRGTSLTIQCQVDSQVTMMFWYRQQPGQSLTLIATANQGSEATYESGFVIDKFPISRPNLTFSTLTVSNMSPEDSSIYLCSVQKQGSWVYGYTFGSGTRLTVV.

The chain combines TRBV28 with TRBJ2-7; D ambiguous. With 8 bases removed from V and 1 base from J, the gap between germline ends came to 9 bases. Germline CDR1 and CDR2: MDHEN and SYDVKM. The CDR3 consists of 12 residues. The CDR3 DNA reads TGTGCCAGCCTGGCCCAGTCCTACGAGCAGTACTTC. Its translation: CASLAQSYEQYF.

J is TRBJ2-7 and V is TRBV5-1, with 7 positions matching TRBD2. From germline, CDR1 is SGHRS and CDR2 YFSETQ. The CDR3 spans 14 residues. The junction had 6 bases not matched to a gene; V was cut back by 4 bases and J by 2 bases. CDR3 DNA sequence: TGCGCCAGCAGCGACCCTAGCGGAGCCTACGAGCAGTACTTC. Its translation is CASSDPSGAYEQYF.